The clone carrying this TCR beta chain turned up a few times. The source of the sample is a study of blood T cell repertoires in COVID-19. In the source study's methods: Estimates of nucleated cell counts were drawn from the amplification of reference gene primers. Produced via immunoSEQ multiplex PCR; TCRdb's table is partial and in-frame only. That table gives V, J and clone size, and the DNA gave D and trimming. Counted here are about 670,000 clones, 80% to 90% occurring once; the ten biggest clones make up roughly 0.25%. Trimming took off 6 bases at V and 2 bases at J, with 16 bases between the two ends. CDR3 length: 15 amino acids. Germline values: CDR1 MDHEN, CDR2 SYDVKM.

The receptor was derived from a woman younger than 30 with acute or convalescent COVID-19. This chain links TRBV28 with TRBJ1-1; D gene ambiguous. The specimen sequenced was peripheral blood. For the CDR3, the DNA is TGTGCCAGCAGACCACCCCAGCGGGGAAACACTGAAGCTTTCTTT. The encoded protein is CASRPPQRGNTEAFF.